The 13 T cell receptor beta chains reported below all come from one sample, sequenced in a study of Graves' ophthalmopathy and Graves' hyperthyroidism. Amplified material comprised TCR beta CDR3 regions derived from RNA transcripts. The first-round RT-PCR employed HTBI primers together with the Qiagen OneStep RT-PCR kit. A multiplex PCR was then performed as the second round. TCRdb analysed the multiplex PCR reads with MiXCR anew, one entry per CDR3 protein. The data contain around 1,200,000 distinct CDR3 sequences, 35% to 40% of them singletons. The sample comprised peripheral blood or thyroid tissue (not recorded which). These TCRs come from an adult man with Graves' hyperthyroidism.

The rearrangement links TRBV7-3 to TRBJ2-7; D is uncertain. Germline CDR1 is SGHTA and CDR2 is FQGTGA. There are 13 residues in the CDR3. The V gene lost 5 bases and the J gene lost 5 bases, with 13 bases spanning the gap. Written as DNA, the CDR3 is TGTGCCAGCAGCCCTTCCCCGGACCACGAGCAGTACTTC. Translated, it gives CASSPSPDHEQYF.

V and J are TRBV5-1 and TRBJ2-5; TRBD1 or TRBD2 may be the D gene (5 bases each). Germline V CDR1 and CDR2: SGHRS, YFSETQ. V shed 0 bases and J shed 7 bases, with 16 bases lying between them. The CDR3 length is 15 residues. The CDR3 here is CASSLGNGALGTQYF. For the CDR3, the DNA is TGCGCCAGCAGCTTGGGAAACGGGGCACTAGGGACCCAGTACTTC.

The rearrangement joins TRBV29-1 to TRBJ2-2, with a tentative D call TRBD1 (5 bases). Germline CDR1 reads SQVTM; CDR2 reads ANQGSEA. The CDR3 length is 14 residues. The ends were cut back, 8 bases at V and 3 bases at J, with 16 bases in the middle. The CDR3, as DNA: TGCAGCTCTCAGATAGGGGCGGACACCGGGGAGCTGTTTTTT. It specifies CSSQIGADTGELFF.

The rearrangement joins TRBV11-3 to TRBJ1-1; D not certain. In germline, CDR1 is SGHNT, CDR2 YENEEA. Trimming pared 6 bases from V and 0 bases from J, leaving 11 bases between. The CDR3 contains 14 residues. CDR3 sequence: CASSFWGVNTEAFF. In DNA, the CDR3 is TGTGCCAGCAGTTTTTGGGGAGTGAACACTGAAGCTTTCTTT.

The rearrangement joins TRBV15 to TRBJ1-5; D uncertain. Germline V CDR1 and CDR2: LNHNV, YYDKDF (reference sequence). V was shortened by 3 bases and J by 2 bases, with 11 bases between the two germline ends. The CDR3 is 15 amino acids. CDR3 in amino acids: CATSRWVGGNQPQHF. Here the CDR3 DNA reads TGTGCCACCAGCAGGTGGGTGGGCGGCAATCAGCCCCAGCATTTT.

This clonotype was detected a few times. The chain carries TRBV3-1 and TRBJ2-7, with D perhaps matching TRBD2 (6 bases). V dropped 1 base and J dropped 6 bases, with 13 bases sitting between them. The CDR3 sequence is 14 residues long. CDR1 and CDR2 (germline): LGHDT, YNNKEL (reference sequence). The CDR3 DNA follows: TGTGCCAGCAGCCAAGGTGGAGGGACCCTCGAGCAGTACTTC. Protein product: CASSQGGGTLEQYF.

The gene calls are TRBV6-5 and TRBJ1-5; D remains unclear. Per the germline V gene, CDR1 is MNHEY and CDR2 is SVGAGI. The CDR3 runs to 15 residues. V dropped 7 bases and J dropped 0 bases, with 13 bases sitting between them. The CDR3 DNA reads as TGTGCCAGCAAACTACAGCTAAATAGCAATCAGCCCCAGCATTTT. Translation gives CASKLQLNSNQPQHF.

This clonotype was seen only a few times. For the CDR3, the DNA is TGTGCCAGTAGGGAAGTGGACAGTCTAGCCTACGAGCAGTACTTC. Translation gives CASREVDSLAYEQYF. The gene calls are TRBV19 and TRBJ2-7; tentatively, D is TRBD1 (6 bases). V shed 6 bases and J shed 2 bases, with 17 bases lying between them. CDR3 size: 15 residues. Germline V gene lookup returns CDR1 LNHDA and CDR2 SQIVND (reference sequence).

The CDR3 sequence: CASSHLMGELFF. The CDR3 coding sequence is TGCGCCAGCAGCCATTTGATGGGTGAACTGTTTTTT. This rearrangement joins TRBV4-1 to TRBJ1-4, with D unclear. V was shortened by 3 bases and J by 12 bases, with 11 bases between the two germline ends. CDR3 length equals 12 residues. The germline V gene has CDR1 MGHRA and CDR2 YSYEKL.

This clonotype has ten or more counts. The V gene is TRBV7-8, the J gene TRBJ1-5; TRBD1 might be the D (6 bases). The CDR3 sequence is 14 residues long. In germline, CDR1 is SGHVS, CDR2 FQNEAQ. Trimming took off 3 bases at V and 5 bases at J, with 11 bases between the two ends. Here the CDR3 reads CASSLTYRDQPQHF. In nucleotides, the CDR3 is TGTGCCAGCAGCTTGACCTACAGGGATCAGCCCCAGCATTTT.

The chain is built from TRBV2 and TRBJ2-5; D unresolved. Germline values: CDR1 SNHLY, CDR2 FYNNEI. V was cut by 4 bases and J by 9 bases, with 12 bases left in between. The CDR3 extends over 12 amino acids. Written as DNA, the CDR3 is TGTGCCAGCAGTGCGTCCAGTGAGCCCCAGTACTTC. Its translation: CASSASSEPQYF.

Concerning this clonotype: A read error may account for a junction end that differs from germline. This chain joins TRBV11-3 and TRBJ1-1; D is undetermined. This CDR3 region has 13 residues. CDR1 SGHNT and CDR2 YENEEA come from the germline V gene. This chain's CDR3 is CGSSFDTNTEAFF. The CDR3 DNA reads as TGTGGCAGCAGCTTTGATACGAACACTGAAGCTTTCTTT.

This clonotype was detected ten times or more. The chain recombines TRBV10-3 with TRBJ1-1; D unresolved. CDR3 length: 8 amino acids. CDR1 and CDR2 (germline): ENHRY, SYGVKD. Trimming took 11 bases from V and 10 from J, leaving 8 bases between them. CDR3 in amino acids: CAPGRAFF. The CDR3, as DNA: TGTGCCCCCGGGCGAGCTTTCTTT.